This T cell receptor (beta chain) was retrieved from a study of cytomegalovirus exposure and HLA in healthy donors (dated by TCRdb to 2017 to 2019). About the investigation overall: An earlier analysis of roughly 500 of the donors reported about 260 Gb of sequence data and around 120 million unique TCR beta sequences obtained from roughly 170 million T cells. A later analysis re-examined previously published TCR beta repertoires from more than 650 donors and added high-resolution HLA genotyping to investigate patterns of TCR occurrence. The study combined high-throughput TCR immunosequencing, statistical association of individual TCRs with disease status, and machine learning to predict cytomegalovirus infection status. Typing coverage varied by locus: about 620-640 donors for A, B, C, DRB1 and DQB1; around 560 for DQA1; around 570 for DPA1; fewer than 480 for DPB1. An earlier analysis of several hundred of the donors applied high-throughput TCR beta sequencing to assess whether each TCR beta V gene segment acted as functional or pseudogenic. Every discovery cohort repertoire had been produced on one sequencing platform. Among the approximately 400 genotyped donors, approximately 81% belonged to the genetic ancestry cluster associated with self-reported Caucasian donors. Rather than drawing on any new phenotypic data, the later analysis identified candidate immune exposures from TCR beta sequences and the way those sequences occurred across donors. Roughly 5 DR-DQ haplotypes were handled as single units for association and clustering because linkage in the cohort was strong. An early release covering roughly 600 HLA-typed donors comprised about 320 gigabases of sequencing data and around 85 million unique TCR sequences. Across about 380 genotyped donors of the cohort, an average of about 240,000 unique TCR beta nucleotide sequences per donor were sequenced, and approximately 19% of those sequences were non-productive. Both class I and class II loci were covered by HLA typing, at four-digit resolution. A later genetic analysis used genome-wide SNP genotypes for about three fifths of the roughly 700 donors, treating that subset as a discovery cohort. The study profiled the T cell repertoires of 500 to 800 subjects by immunosequencing and related them to cytomegalovirus serostatus. In addition to the first cohort of about 650 subjects, a separate validation cohort of approximately 130 different subjects was used. Donor age, sex, ethnicity and CMV serostatus were compiled alongside the repertoire data. The study aimed to test whether cataloging public T cell receptors could reveal signatures of past pathogen exposure.

Reading from cysteine to phenylalanine, the CDR3 counts 15 amino acids. Only the CDR3 portion is preserved as DNA: 45 bases, with reading frame beginning at the first base. V is trimmed back by 3 bases and J by 5 bases, and the junction contains 9 bases that no gene match accounts for. CDR1 and CDR2 (SEHNR, FQNEAQ) derive from the germline V gene (reference sequence). What the research found in general, with its limitations: The 87-base-pair reads could not distinguish some IMGT-functional V segments, including TRBV6-2 and TRBV6-3, so those segments were excluded. According to a later analysis, most CMV-associated TCR beta chains appeared to be HLA-restricted, and the HLA associations seemed to be driven largely by CMV exposure. The authors suggested that the approach could potentially be extended to other disease states and immunological phenotypes. Most TCR sequences were observed very rarely across donors, whereas some public TCRs were present in many individuals. HLA typing was unavailable for some donors at each locus, so association tests used only the typed subset. A total of 150 to 200 TCR beta chains were listed by the study as associated with cytomegalovirus. Three of the identified cytomegalovirus-associated TCR beta chains were confirmed in vitro to be specific for cytomegalovirus antigens. The sequencing pipeline was judged likely to have produced a cluster of highly shared sequence variants as a technical artifact. The earlier analysis of about 600 of the donors excluded approximately 15 rarely observed V segments, including chromosome 9 orphons, because counts were too low. For the cohort, immune exposure information was limited to CMV serostatus. In a later analysis, HLA-associated TCR beta chains were found to be more clonally expanded and to have lower generation probabilities than equally common non-associated chains. According to a later genetic analysis, donors in an Asian-associated ancestry cluster had fewer N-insertions in productive TCRs than the roughly 660-donor mean. Roughly uniform sequencing depth across donors was assumed in presence/absence analyses, although this assumption may not hold. This cohort had only TCR beta chains sequenced, and the lack of alpha or paired-chain data limited which features could be detected. A further reported finding was that TCR beta sequences accurately predicted the HLA-A and HLA-B alleles for most subjects in the first cohort. A later genetic analysis associated a missense DCLRE1C variant with V-gene and J-gene trimming of TCR beta chains, and an independent cohort replicated the association. Assigning TCR associations to individual alleles was difficult when HLA alleles, especially DR and DQ, strongly co-occurred. Linkage disequilibrium might explain the correlated functional status among segregating V segments, but an unknown experimental factor could not be excluded. The classifier was reported to diagnose cytomegalovirus status with high specificity and sensitivity in both the original cohort and the validation cohort. In a later analysis, TCR association rates were found to vary across HLA loci, with the most associated TCRs seen for DRB1 alleles and the fewest for HLA-C alleles. At a false discovery rate of 0.05, a later analysis linked around 17,000 TCR beta sequences to specific HLA alleles. In a later analysis, several top co-occurrence clusters were reported to appear linked to parvovirus B19, influenza, CMV and Epstein-Barr virus. In an earlier analysis of some 500 of the donors, most TCR beta V segments appeared in productive rearrangements about 87% or about 30% of the time, broadly matching IMGT annotations.

With regard to this clone: What antigen it recognizes has not been identified. Base qualities are not provided; no much larger clone lies one nucleotide away.

Libraries were built with the immunoSEQ multiplex PCR assay. For the multiplex PCR, a mixture combining 60 forward primers for TCR Vbeta segments and 13 reverse primers for TCR Jbeta segments was used. The CDR3 region of rearranged TCR beta genes was amplified from genomic DNA by a multiplex PCR assay. The amplified TCR beta libraries were sequenced on the Illumina HiSeq System as 87-base-pair reads. The source study handled its data this way. A later analysis tallied roughly 78 million unique TCR beta chains across the approximately 670 repertoires, and about 10 million of those chains were shared by two or more donors. Raw reads were error-corrected and collapsed into unique sequences with a nearest-neighbor algorithm that merged closely related sequences to remove PCR and sequencing errors. To assign V, D and J gene segments, CDR3 sequences were aligned to IMGT reference sequences. For a sequence to be retained, a match of at least six nucleotides to both a V gene segment and a J gene segment was required. A rearrangement was called productive if the CDR3 had no stop codons and remained in frame with V and J, and every other rearrangement was called non-productive. CDR3 was defined by IMGT convention, running from the second conserved V-encoded cysteine to the conserved J-encoded phenylalanine. In an earlier analysis of more than 550 of the donors, sequences lacking an unambiguous match to a single V gene segment were excluded. In an earlier analysis of some 590 of the donors, a V segment was called functional when productive rearrangements were above 56.7%, and segregating when the standard deviation between donors exceeded 5%. To diagnose cytomegalovirus status from the catalog of TCR beta chain sequences, a statistical classification framework was built. In a later analysis, TCR nucleotide sequences were compared against IMGT/GENE-DB human TR gene sequences so that V and J genes could be assigned. In a later analysis, CDR3 sequences and most-parsimonious VDJ recombination scenarios were assigned using the TCRdist pipeline. In a later analysis, each TCR beta chain was defined by its CDR3 amino acid sequence together with its V-gene family, and reads without a unique V-gene family were excluded. As a way to deal with suspected cross-contamination and a sequencing artifact, a later analysis dropped under 600 nucleotide sequences that were highly shared and had low generation probability. In a later analysis, a clonal expansion index was calculated for each public chain from normalized within-repertoire ranks of inferred template counts. Generation probabilities in a later analysis came from a VDJ recombination model fitted to out-of-frame rearrangements, and those results were checked against IGoR. A later analysis scored TCR-TCR, TCR-HLA and TCR-CMV co-occurrence with hypergeometric tests, applying a repertoire-size bias correction to TCR pairs. To estimate false discovery rates, a later analysis permuted the HLA or CMV assignments 20 times. A later analysis grouped co-occurring TCRs with DBSCAN, adding TCRdist sequence similarity when clustering within HLA-allele-positive subsets. Repertoires with fewer than 30,000 or more than 120,000 public chains, plus five repertoires with anomalous nucleotide sharing, were excluded from co-occurrence clustering. Sourced from immuneACCESS, this table was stored by TCRdb with only in-frame sequences that have V and J called. A share of the clones is absent; for the studies checked, an unresolved V gene accounts for under half, and the remainder has no known explanation. That table is the source of V, J and clone size, and D and trimming were worked out from the DNA. The sample records 130,000 to 150,000 clones, roughly 79% of which are singletons. Jointly, the top ten make up more than 0.75% of the sample.

The cohort consisted of 650 to 850 healthy bone marrow donors. At the time of sampling, all cohort members were nominally healthy, though unrecorded immune exposures were likely present. The donor tested CMV seronegative and was one of the 352 seronegative cohort members. A peripheral blood sample was provided by each donor, and peripheral blood mononuclear cells were used for TCR beta sequencing. Genomic DNA was extracted from the blood cell samples with the Qiagen DNeasy Blood Extraction Kit. The chain is made from TRBV7-9 and TRBJ2-5; TRBD1 agrees with 7 junctional bases. Material: PBMCs. The TCR comes from a man between 18 and 35 years old in good health and CMV-seronegative. The DNA sequence follows: TGTGCCAGCAGCTTTATCTCCCAGGGGGAGGAGACCCAGTACTTC. This is translated as CASSFISQGEETQYF.